A selection of T cell receptor beta chains follows, all from one sample in a study of cytomegalovirus exposure and HLA in healthy donors. Produced via immunoSEQ multiplex PCR; TCRdb's table is partial and in-frame only. Seen here are around 150,000 clones, about nine tenths observed once, and the top ten hold around 5%. The specimen sequenced was PBMCs. These receptor sequences come from a young woman in good health and CMV-seronegative. CDR3s include the opening cysteine and the closing phenylalanine or tryptophan. Each record gives: D gene, CDR3 length, V gene, J gene, CDR3 DNA, CDR3 protein. The D gene is left open where the match is weak.

NA	15	TRBV27	TRBJ2-3	TGTGCCAGCGCCCTGAGGAAGGGGGTGGCAGATACGCAGTATTTT	CASALRKGVADTQYF
TRBD2	11	TRBV29-1	TRBJ2-1	TGCAGCGAAGGGGCGGGGGGTGAGCAGTTCTTC	CSEGAGGEQFF
NA	14	TRBV6-5	TRBJ2-5	TGTGCCAGCAGTTACTCGGCGTCGCAAGAGACCCAGTACTTC	CASSYSASQETQYF
NA	10	TRBV29-1	TRBJ2-2	TGCAGCGTTTTCACCGGGGAGCTGTTTTTT	CSVFTGELFF
TRBD1	20	TRBV9	TRBJ1-4	TGTGCCAGCAGCGCTACCGGGACAGGGAAAGGATCGTGGGGGAATGAAAAACTGTTTTTT	CASSATGTGKGSWGNEKLFF
NA	14	TRBV4-3	TRBJ2-2	TGCGCCAGCAGCCATGATGTTAACACCGGGGAGCTGTTTTTT	CASSHDVNTGELFF
TRBD2	16	TRBV19	TRBJ2-1	TGTGCCAGTAGTAGCGGGACTAGCGGGACGGGGAATGAGCAGTTCTTC	CASSSGTSGTGNEQFF
NA	12	TRBV7-2	TRBJ1-5	TGTGCCAGCAGCCCCACGGGACAGCCCCAGCATTTT	CASSPTGQPQHF
NA	15	TRBV5-8	TRBJ2-1	TGTGCCAGCAGCTTCATGAGGGTCGCCTACAATGAGCAGTTCTTC	CASSFMRVAYNEQFF
NA	14	TRBV5-1	TRBJ2-7	TGCGCCAGCAGCTTGCAGGGGAGCTCCTACGAGCAGTACTTC	CASSLQGSSYEQYF
NA	14	TRBV27	TRBJ1-1	TGTGCCAGCAGTTTATCGCCCGAGGGGCCAGGAGCTTTCTTT	CASSLSPEGPGAFF